This entry describes one TCR beta chain. This sample was included in a study of blood T cell repertoires in COVID-19. In the study's own analysis: Amplification of reference gene primers was used by the study to estimate nucleated cell counts. The method was immunoSEQ multiplex PCR; TCRdb's version includes in-frame clones alone and lacks a portion of them. V and J calls and clone size are copied from that table; D and trimming were computed from the DNA. The sample shows roughly 200,000 clones, roughly 79% of them seen only once. This CDR3 is built from 15 residues. With V trimmed by 7 bases and J by 4 bases, 9 bases remained unmatched. The germline V gene has CDR1 KGHDR and CDR2 SFDVKD.

Sample: peripheral blood. The receptor's source is a woman aged 40-49 years with COVID-19, enrolled during active disease. This chain links TRBV24-1 with TRBJ2-3, with TRBD1 matching over 8 bases. CDR3: CATSKGTGLADTQYF. The CDR3 coding sequence is TGTGCCACCAGCAAGGGGACAGGTCTCGCAGATACGCAGTATTTT.